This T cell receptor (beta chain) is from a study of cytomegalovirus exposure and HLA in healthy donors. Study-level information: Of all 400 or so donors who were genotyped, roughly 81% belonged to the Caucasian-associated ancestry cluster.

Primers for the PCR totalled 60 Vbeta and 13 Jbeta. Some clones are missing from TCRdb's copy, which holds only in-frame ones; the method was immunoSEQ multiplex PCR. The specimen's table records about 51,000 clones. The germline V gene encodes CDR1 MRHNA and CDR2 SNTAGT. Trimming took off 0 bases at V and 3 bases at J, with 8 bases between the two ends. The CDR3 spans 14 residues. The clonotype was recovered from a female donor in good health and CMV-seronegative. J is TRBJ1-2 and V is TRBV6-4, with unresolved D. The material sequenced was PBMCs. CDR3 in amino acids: CASSDSNRHYGYTF. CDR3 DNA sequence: TGTGCCAGCAGTGACTCGAACAGACACTATGGCTACACCTTC.